Included here is one TCR beta chain sequence, with context. As the sequencing template, cDNA was produced by extracting RNA and reverse transcribing it. Assay used: immunoSEQ multiplex PCR; TCRdb lists only in-frame clones, some missing. This sample yields approximately 210,000 clones, of which more than 60% are seen a single time; more than 0.95% belongs to the top ten. This record belongs to a study of CD8+ T cells in alopecia areata. CDR1 and CDR2 (germline): LNHNV, YYDKDF (reference sequence). This CDR3 has 15 amino acids. Trimming removed 4 bases from V and 0 bases from J, with 11 bases in between. Treatment: oral pan-JAK inhibitor, 5-10 mg twice daily.

V usage is TRBV15 and J usage is TRBJ2-3, with D perhaps matching TRBD2 (5 bases). This receptor was identified in a human donor with alopecia areata. Sequenced here: CD4+ T cells sorted from blood, sampled at approximately week 42, from a patient treated with tofacitinib. This CDR3 is CATSTAGASTDTQYF. Written as DNA, the CDR3 is TGTGCCACCAGCACCGCGGGCGCTAGCACAGATACGCAGTATTTT.